Sequencing of this T cell receptor beta chain was carried out in a study of CD8+ T cells in alopecia areata. Documented treatment: oral pan-JAK inhibitor, 5-10 mg twice daily. Once RNA had been extracted, it was reverse transcribed into cDNA to act as the sequencing template. Generated by immunoSEQ multiplex PCR, the TCRdb table keeps only in-frame clones and is missing some. In the table there are some 170,000 clones, 50% to 75% of which are singletons. Germline CDR1 SGHRS, CDR2 YFSETQ. V dropped 2 bases and J dropped 8; count of bases not matched to a gene: 6. The CDR3 runs to 14 residues. The chain carries TRBV5-1 and TRBJ1-4, with TRBD1 identical over 7 bases. Sequenced material: CD4+ T cells sorted from blood, taken at approximately week 56, from a patient treated with tofacitinib. This receptor was taken from a human donor with alopecia areata. CDR3 amino acids: CASSLKGAEEKLFF. In nucleotides, the CDR3 is TGCGCCAGCAGCTTAAAGGGGGCTGAAGAAAAACTGTTTTTT.